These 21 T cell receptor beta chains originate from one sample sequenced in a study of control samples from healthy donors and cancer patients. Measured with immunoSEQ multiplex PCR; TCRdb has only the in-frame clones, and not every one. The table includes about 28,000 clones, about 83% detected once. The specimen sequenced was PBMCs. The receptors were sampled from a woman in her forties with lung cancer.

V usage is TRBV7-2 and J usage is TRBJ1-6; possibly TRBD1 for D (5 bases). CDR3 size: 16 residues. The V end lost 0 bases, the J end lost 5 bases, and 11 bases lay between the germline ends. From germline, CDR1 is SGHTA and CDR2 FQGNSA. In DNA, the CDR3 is TGTGCCAGCAGCTTAGCGGGAGGGGTTAATAATTCACCCCTCCACTTT. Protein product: CASSLAGGVNNSPLHF. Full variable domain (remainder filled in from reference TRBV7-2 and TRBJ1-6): GAGVSQSPSNKVTEKGKDVELRCDPISGHTALYWYRQSLGQGLEFLIYFQGNSAPDKSGLPSDRFSAERTGGSVSTLTIQRTQQEDSAVYLCASSLAGGVNNSPLHFGNGTRLTVT.

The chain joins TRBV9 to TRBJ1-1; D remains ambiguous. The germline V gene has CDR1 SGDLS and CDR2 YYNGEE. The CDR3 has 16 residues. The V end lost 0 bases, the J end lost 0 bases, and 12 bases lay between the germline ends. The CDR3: CASSVGAANLNTEAFF. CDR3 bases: TGTGCCAGCAGCGTAGGGGCAGCTAATTTGAACACTGAAGCTTTCTTT. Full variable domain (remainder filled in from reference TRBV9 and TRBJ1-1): DSGVTQTPKHLITATGQRVTLRCSPRSGDLSVYWYQQSLDQGLQFLIQYYNGEERAKGNILERFSAQQFPDLHSELNLSSLELGDSALYFCASSVGAANLNTEAFFGQGTRLTVV.

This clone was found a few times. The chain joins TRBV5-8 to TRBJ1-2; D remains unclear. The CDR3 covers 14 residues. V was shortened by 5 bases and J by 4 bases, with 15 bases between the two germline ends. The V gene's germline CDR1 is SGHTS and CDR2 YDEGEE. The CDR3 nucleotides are TGTGCCAGCAGTCTTCTCCGGGGATCCTATGGCTACACCTTC. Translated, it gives CASSLLRGSYGYTF.

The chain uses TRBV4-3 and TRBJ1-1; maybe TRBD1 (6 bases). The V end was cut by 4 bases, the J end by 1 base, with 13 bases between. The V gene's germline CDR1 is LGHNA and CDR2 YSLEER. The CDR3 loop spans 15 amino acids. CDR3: CASSRGGGGNTEAFF. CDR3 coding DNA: TGCGCCAGCAGCCGAGGTGGAGGGGGGAACACTGAAGCTTTCTTT.

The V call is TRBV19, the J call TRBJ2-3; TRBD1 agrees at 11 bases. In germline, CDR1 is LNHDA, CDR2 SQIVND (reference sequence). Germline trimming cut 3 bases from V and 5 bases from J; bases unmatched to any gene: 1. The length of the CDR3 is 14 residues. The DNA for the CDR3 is TGTGCCAGTAGTATGGACAGGGGGCGAGATACGCAGTATTTT. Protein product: CASSMDRGRDTQYF.

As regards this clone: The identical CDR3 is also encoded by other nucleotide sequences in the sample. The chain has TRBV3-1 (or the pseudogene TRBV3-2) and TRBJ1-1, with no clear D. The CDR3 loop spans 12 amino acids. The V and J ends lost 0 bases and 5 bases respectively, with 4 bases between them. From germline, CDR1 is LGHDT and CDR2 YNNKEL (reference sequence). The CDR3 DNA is TGTGCCAGCAGCCAAGATGAGACTGAAGCTTTCTTT. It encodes CASSQDETEAFF.

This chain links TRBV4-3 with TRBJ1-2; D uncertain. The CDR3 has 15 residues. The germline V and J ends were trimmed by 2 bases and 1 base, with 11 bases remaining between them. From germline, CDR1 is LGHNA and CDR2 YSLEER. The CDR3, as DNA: TGCGCCAGCAGCCAAACAGCGTTATTTAACTATGGCTACACCTTC. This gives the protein CASSQTALFNYGYTF.

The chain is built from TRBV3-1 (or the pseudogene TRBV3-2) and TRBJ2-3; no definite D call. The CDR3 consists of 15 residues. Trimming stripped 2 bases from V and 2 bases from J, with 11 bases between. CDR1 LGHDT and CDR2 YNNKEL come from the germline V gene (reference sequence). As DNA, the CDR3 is TGTGCCAGCAGCCAAAACCCTAGGAACACAGATACGCAGTATTTT. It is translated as CASSQNPRNTDTQYF.

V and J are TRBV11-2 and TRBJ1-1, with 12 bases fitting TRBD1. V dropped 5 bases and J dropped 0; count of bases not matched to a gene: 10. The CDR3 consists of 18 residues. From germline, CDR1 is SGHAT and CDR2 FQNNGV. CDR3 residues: CASSVRDRGRQMNTEAFF. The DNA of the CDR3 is TGTGCCAGCAGCGTCCGGGACAGGGGGCGTCAGATGAACACTGAAGCTTTCTTT.

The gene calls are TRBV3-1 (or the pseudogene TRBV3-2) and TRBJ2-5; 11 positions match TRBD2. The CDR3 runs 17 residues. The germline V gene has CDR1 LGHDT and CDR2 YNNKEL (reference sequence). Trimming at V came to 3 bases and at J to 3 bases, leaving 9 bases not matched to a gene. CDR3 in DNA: TGTGCCAGCAGCCATCGCACTCTAGCGGGGGGAAAAGAGACCCAGTACTTC. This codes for CASSHRTLAGGKETQYF.

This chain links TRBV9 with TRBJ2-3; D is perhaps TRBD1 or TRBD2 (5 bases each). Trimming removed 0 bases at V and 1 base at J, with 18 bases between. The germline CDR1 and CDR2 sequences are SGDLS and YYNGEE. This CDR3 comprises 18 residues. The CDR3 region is CASSVVGVATSRTDTQYF. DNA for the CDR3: TGTGCCAGCAGCGTAGTAGGGGTAGCGACTTCCCGCACAGATACGCAGTATTTT.

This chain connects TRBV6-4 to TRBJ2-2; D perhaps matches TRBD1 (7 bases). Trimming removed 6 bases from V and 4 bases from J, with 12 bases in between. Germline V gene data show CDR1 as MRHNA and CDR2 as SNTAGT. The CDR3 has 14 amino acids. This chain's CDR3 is CASRVQGGTGELFF. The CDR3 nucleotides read TGTGCCAGCAGGGTCCAGGGGGGCACCGGGGAGCTGTTTTTT.

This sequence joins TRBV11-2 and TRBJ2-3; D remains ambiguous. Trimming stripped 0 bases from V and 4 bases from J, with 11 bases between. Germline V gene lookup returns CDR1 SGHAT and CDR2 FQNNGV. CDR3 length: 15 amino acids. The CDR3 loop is CASSLDRPSSDTQYF. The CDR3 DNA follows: TGTGCCAGCAGCTTAGATCGCCCCAGCTCAGATACGCAGTATTTT. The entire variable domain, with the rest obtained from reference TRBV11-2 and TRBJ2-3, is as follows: EAGVAQSPRYKIIEKRQSVAFWCNPISGHATLYWYQQILGQGPKLLIQFQNNGVVDDSQLPKDRFSAERLKGVDSTLKIQPAKLEDSAVYLCASSLDRPSSDTQYFGPGTRLTVL.

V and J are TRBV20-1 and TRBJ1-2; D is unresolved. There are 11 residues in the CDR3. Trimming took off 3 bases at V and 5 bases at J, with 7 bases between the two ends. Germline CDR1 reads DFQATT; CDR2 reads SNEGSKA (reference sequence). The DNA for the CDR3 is TGCAGTGCTAGGGACTCTTATGGCTACACCTTC. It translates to CSARDSYGYTF.

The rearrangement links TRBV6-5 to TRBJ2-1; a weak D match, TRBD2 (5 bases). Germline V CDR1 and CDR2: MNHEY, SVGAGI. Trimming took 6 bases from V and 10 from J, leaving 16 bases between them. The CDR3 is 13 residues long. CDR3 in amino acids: CASSPSSIGEQFF. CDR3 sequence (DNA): TGTGCCAGCAGCCCCTCTAGCATCGGCGAGCAGTTCTTC.

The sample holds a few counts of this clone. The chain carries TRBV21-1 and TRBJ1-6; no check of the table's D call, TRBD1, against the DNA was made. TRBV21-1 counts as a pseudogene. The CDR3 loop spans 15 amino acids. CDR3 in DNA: TGTGCCAGCAGCCAGGGACAGGGGGCTTATTCACCCCTCCACTTT. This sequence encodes CASSQGQGAYSPLHF.

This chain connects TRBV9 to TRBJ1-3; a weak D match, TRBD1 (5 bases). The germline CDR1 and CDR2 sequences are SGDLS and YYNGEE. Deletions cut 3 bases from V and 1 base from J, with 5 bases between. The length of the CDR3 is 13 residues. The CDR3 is CASSGGSGNTIYF. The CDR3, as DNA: TGTGCCAGCAGCGGGGGGTCTGGAAACACCATATATTTT.

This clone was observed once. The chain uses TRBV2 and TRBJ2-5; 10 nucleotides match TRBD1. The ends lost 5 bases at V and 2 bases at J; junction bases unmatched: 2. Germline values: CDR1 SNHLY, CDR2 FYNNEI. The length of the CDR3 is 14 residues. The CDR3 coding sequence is TGTGCCAGCAGTAAGGACAGGGGGCAAGAGACCCAGTACTTC. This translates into CASSKDRGQETQYF.

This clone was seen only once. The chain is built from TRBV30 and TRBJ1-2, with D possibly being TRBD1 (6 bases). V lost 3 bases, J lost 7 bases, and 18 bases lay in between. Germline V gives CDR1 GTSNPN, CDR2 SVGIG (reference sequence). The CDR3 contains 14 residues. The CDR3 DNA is TGTGCCTGGAGCCCCTCGGCAGGGGCGTCTGGCTACACCTTC. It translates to CAWSPSAGASGYTF.

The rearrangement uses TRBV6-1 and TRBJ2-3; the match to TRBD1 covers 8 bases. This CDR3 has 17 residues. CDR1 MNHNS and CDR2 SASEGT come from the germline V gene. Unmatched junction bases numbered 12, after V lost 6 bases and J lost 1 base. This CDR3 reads CASRERINRGGTDTQYF. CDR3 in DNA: TGTGCCAGCAGAGAACGGATTAACAGGGGGGGCACAGATACGCAGTATTTT.

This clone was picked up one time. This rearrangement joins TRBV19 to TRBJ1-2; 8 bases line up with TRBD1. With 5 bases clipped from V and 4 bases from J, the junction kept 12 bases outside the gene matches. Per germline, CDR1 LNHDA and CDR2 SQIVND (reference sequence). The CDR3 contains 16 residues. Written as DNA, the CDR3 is TGTGCCAGTAGTGTCGGACAGGGCCGGATCGCCTATGGCTACACCTTC. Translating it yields CASSVGQGRIAYGYTF.